This T cell receptor beta chain was sequenced during a study of blood T cell repertoires in COVID-19. Repertoires were generated with immunoSEQ multiplex PCR, while TCRdb's copy carries only in-frame clones and drops some. The sample includes 260,000 or so clones, under 90% of them seen just once. The J segment lost 12 bases and the V segment lost 1 base, leaving 11 bases of the junction unmatched. This CDR3 is 15 amino acids long. Germline CDR1 reads SEHNR; CDR2 reads FQNEAQ (reference sequence). The rearrangement joins TRBV7-9 to TRBJ2-1, with 8 bases matching TRBD2. The TCR was taken from a woman aged 40-49 years who had been exposed to COVID-19. Sequencing input: PBMCs or T cells enriched from blood (not recorded which). CDR3 sequence: CASSLESGRGHGQFF. For the CDR3, the DNA is TGTGCCAGCAGCTTAGAGAGCGGGAGAGGGCATGGGCAGTTCTTC.